The T cell receptor (beta chain) described here comes from a study of blood T cell repertoires in COVID-19. Authors' processing steps: Amplification of reference gene primers provided the estimated nucleated cell counts. Sequencing was performed with immunoSEQ multiplex PCR; in TCRdb, only in-frame clones are kept and a portion is missing. That table gives V, J and clone size, and the DNA gave D and trimming. The top ten hold 1.5% to 2% of the sample, which has about 280,000 clones, about nine tenths seen once. Germline-derived CDR1 and CDR2 are SEHNR and FQNEAQ (reference sequence). V shed 2 bases, J shed 1 base, and the junction held 9 bases outside the gene matches. This CDR3 has 17 amino acids. Symptom resolution, clearance, or two negative PCRs marked the recovered donors of Cohort 3.

The chain is built from TRBV7-9 and TRBJ2-3; 7 bases match TRBD1. Sequenced sample: PBMCs or T cells enriched from blood (not recorded which). The origin of this receptor is a woman aged 55-69 years who had recovered from COVID-19. Here the CDR3 reads CASSLSEGGLGTDTQYF. DNA of the CDR3: TGTGCCAGCAGCTTATCCGAAGGGGGCCTCGGCACAGATACGCAGTATTTT.